The 6 T cell receptor beta chains listed next were all sequenced from one sample in a study of T cell repertoires in cytomegalovirus infection (dated by TCRdb to the late 2010s). Read against the paper, the sample's treatment or condition label means: in vitro stimulation with specific CMV peptide epitopes to enrich CMV-specific T cells. TCRdb lists the instrument as Illumina HiSeq 1500. The public reads were quality trimmed at Q25 with fastp and then assembled into clones with MiXCR by TCRdb, keeping productive beta chains. For every CDR3 protein sequence, its rows merge into one entry that carries the most common genes and DNA. In all, the sample holds over 95,000 distinct CDR3 sequences, and roughly 31% of those were seen once. More than 35% of the sample rests with the top ten. Antigen specificity for these receptors is unknown. This sample comprised CD8+ T cells from cultured PBMCs, obtained from culture after CMV antigen stimulation. The receptors stem from a human donor in good health (CMV status not recorded). Some clones in this sample may be carry-over from other donors' samples.

This clonotype came up a few times. This chain joins TRBV13 and TRBJ1-2; 8 nucleotides match TRBD1. V lost 5 bases to trimming and J lost 4 bases; unmatched junction nucleotides: 6. Germline CDR1 PRHDT, CDR2 FYEKMQ (reference sequence). The CDR3 runs 14 residues. The CDR3 DNA follows: TGTGCCAGCAGCAACGACAGGGGTACCTATGGCTACACCTTC. This gives the protein CASSNDRGTYGYTF.

V gene TRBV12-3 or TRBV12-4 combines with J gene TRBJ1-5; 8 bases line up with TRBD1. Germline trimming cut 3 bases from V and 6 bases from J; bases unmatched to any gene: 7. There are 15 residues in the CDR3. DNA of the CDR3: TGTGCCAGCAGTTTGTACGACAGGGGTTTTCAGCCCCAGCATTTT. This sequence encodes CASSLYDRGFQPQHF.

The chain recombines TRBV12-3 or TRBV12-4 with TRBJ1-2, with a weak D call TRBD1 (6 bases). The CDR3 is 14 amino acids. Between the trimmed V and J ends, which lost 1 base and 4 bases, there was a span of 10 bases. CDR3 sequence: CASSLVGGAYGYTF. DNA for the CDR3: TGTGCCAGCAGTTTAGTTGGGGGCGCCTATGGCTACACCTTC.

This clonotype showed up just a few times. The rearrangement joins TRBV12-3 or TRBV12-4 to TRBJ1-5; D gene unclear. The CDR3 totals 14 residues. Trimming removed 3 bases at V and 7 bases at J, with 13 bases between. The DNA for the CDR3 is TGTGCCAGCAGTTTTGGGCCCTACCGACAGCCCCAGCATTTT. It is translated as CASSFGPYRQPQHF.

The chain couples TRBV20-1 to TRBJ2-7; possibly TRBD1 for D (6 bases). Germline V gene data show CDR1 as DFQATT and CDR2 as SNEGSKA (reference sequence). This CDR3 is 15 amino acids long. Trimming left V 0 bases short and J 2 bases short, with 14 bases between. The DNA for the CDR3 is TGCAGTGCTAGAGATCTCCGGGCAGGGGCCTACGAGCAGTACTTC. Translation: CSARDLRAGAYEQYF.

This CDR3 reads CASSLGPTLEAFF. The CDR3 DNA follows: TGTGCCAGCAGCTTAGGACCGACCCTTGAAGCTTTCTTT. This chain uses TRBV13 with TRBJ1-1, with D uncertain. CDR3 size: 13 residues. V lost 0 bases, J lost 7 bases, and 9 bases lay in between. Germline values: CDR1 PRHDT, CDR2 FYEKMQ (reference sequence).